The 24 T cell receptor beta chains below come from one sample, sequenced in a study of T-cell reconstitution after alpha-beta-depleted transplantation in children. The TCRbeta library was prepared with unique molecular identifiers. In TCRdb, the PCR reads were re-called with MiXCR into one record per CDR3 protein. The repertoire has roughly 490,000 distinct CDR3 sequences, about an eighth of them found once; the top ten carry around 15%. The specimen comprised PBMCs, mostly from graft donor cells, sampled 180 days after TCRalphabeta/CD19-depleted stem cell transplant. The receptors come from a female patient aged 2-10 years who had a stem cell transplant for aplastic anemia, so the T cells may come from the graft donor.

The CDR3: CASSKDSSYEQYF. CDR3 nucleotides: TGTGCCAGCAGTAAGGACTCTTCCTACGAGCAGTACTTC. This chain joins TRBV28 and TRBJ2-7, with a possible D match to TRBD2 (5 bases). The CDR3 contains 13 residues. Looked up from germline, CDR1 is MDHEN and CDR2 is SYDVKM. The V end lost 5 bases, the J end lost 1 base, and 9 bases lay between the germline ends.

V usage is TRBV29-1 and J usage is TRBJ1-1; D uncertain. The CDR3 has 10 residues. The ends were cut back, 7 bases at V and 8 bases at J, with 11 bases in the middle. Per the germline V gene, CDR1 is SQVTM and CDR2 is ANQGSEA. CDR3 nucleotides: TGCAGCGACGGAGGGCGGGAAGCTTTCTTT. Protein product: CSDGGREAFF.

The chain joins TRBV6-1 to TRBJ2-5; D may be TRBD1 (5 bases). The CDR3 contains 13 residues. In germline, CDR1 is MNHNS, CDR2 SASEGT. The V end was cut by 2 bases, the J end by 3 bases, with 7 bases between. Written as DNA, the CDR3 is TGTGCCAGCAGTGAAATGACAGAAGAGACCCAGTACTTC. Protein product: CASSEMTEETQYF.

This chain joins TRBV28 and TRBJ1-3; no firm D call. CDR1 is MDHEN and CDR2 is SYDVKM in the germline V gene. The germline V and J ends were trimmed by 3 bases and 6 bases, with 12 bases remaining between them. The CDR3 sequence is 14 residues long. The CDR3 nucleotides read TGTGCCAGCAGTTTGGGAGGAAGGGAAAACACCATATATTTT. It translates to CASSLGGRENTIYF. The entire variable domain, with the rest obtained from reference TRBV28 and TRBJ1-3, is as follows: DVKVTQSSRYLVKRTGEKVFLECVQDMDHENMFWYRQDPGLGLRLIYFSYDVKMKEKGDIPEGYSVSREKKERFSLILESASTNQTSMYLCASSLGGRENTIYFGEGSWLTVV.

The chain couples TRBV4-1 to TRBJ2-1, with 16 positions matching TRBD2. The CDR3 loop spans 15 amino acids. Germline V gene sequence: CDR1 MGHRA, CDR2 YSYEKL. V lost 6 bases to trimming and J lost 9 bases; unmatched junction nucleotides: 5. The CDR3 loop reads CASSHGTSGRGEQFF. The CDR3 coding sequence is TGCGCCAGCAGTCACGGGACTAGCGGGAGGGGTGAGCAGTTCTTC.

This rearrangement joins TRBV7-8 to TRBJ2-5, with D tentatively TRBD1 (6 bases). This CDR3 is 16 amino acids long. CDR1 SGHVS and CDR2 FQNEAQ come from the germline V gene. Trimming stripped 5 bases from V and 5 bases from J, with 21 bases between. CDR3 coding DNA: TGTGCCAGCAGCCGCAATCAGGGGCGCTTCTGTGAGACCCAGTACTTC. It translates to CASSRNQGRFCETQYF.

The sample holds a few counts of this clonotype. This chain connects TRBV5-1 to TRBJ1-2; unclear D gene. This CDR3 region has 13 residues. Germline lookup yields CDR1 SGHRS and CDR2 YFSETQ. The V and J ends lost 2 bases and 8 bases respectively, with 13 bases between them. The CDR3 spells CASSFGREDGYTF. CDR3 in DNA: TGCGCCAGCAGCTTCGGGAGGGAGGACGGCTACACCTTC.

This clonotype was seen more than once but under ten times. The rearrangement uses TRBV7-2 and TRBJ2-1; TRBD2 matches 10 bases. The CDR3 sequence is 16 residues long. The germline V gene has CDR1 SGHTA and CDR2 FQGNSA. The ends lost 1 base at V and 7 bases at J; junction bases unmatched: 7. Written as DNA, the CDR3 is TGTGCCAGCAGCTTAGTTGGGACTAGCGTGAATAATGAGCAGTTCTTC. The encoded protein is CASSLVGTSVNNEQFF. Combining the CDR3 with reference TRBV7-2 and TRBJ2-1 gives the whole variable domain GAGVSQSPSNKVTEKGKDVELRCDPISGHTALYWYRQSLGQGLEFLIYFQGNSAPDKSGLPSDRFSAERTGGSVSTLTIQRTQQEDSAVYLCASSLVGTSVNNEQFFGPGTRLTVL.

The chain recombines TRBV28 with TRBJ1-5; D not resolved. Germline V CDR1 and CDR2: MDHEN, SYDVKM. The CDR3 runs to 17 residues. V lost 3 bases and J lost 0, with 15 bases in between. CDR3 sequence: CASSFVGSLYSNQPQHF. The CDR3 region has the DNA TGTGCCAGCAGTTTCGTCGGCAGCTTATATAGCAATCAGCCCCAGCATTTT.

This clonotype appeared a few times. This chain links TRBV4-2 with TRBJ2-7; tentative D call: TRBD2 (6 bases). The V gene lost 0 bases and the J gene lost 3 bases, with 15 bases spanning the gap. The CDR3 has 16 amino acids. Looked up from germline, CDR1 is LGHNA and CDR2 is YNFKEQ. The CDR3 nucleotides read TGTGCCAGCAGCCAAGAGTGCCGGGACTTCCACTACGAGCAGTACTTC. This encodes CASSQECRDFHYEQYF.

The J gene is TRBJ1-2, the V gene TRBV20-1; 7 bases agree with TRBD1. Germline trimming cut 3 bases from V and 4 bases from J; bases unmatched to any gene: 8. Germline loops: CDR1 DFQATT, CDR2 SNEGSKA (reference sequence). The CDR3 spans 14 residues. CDR3 region: CSASRPGGLYGYTF. The DNA for the CDR3 is TGCAGTGCTAGCCGGCCAGGGGGGCTCTATGGCTACACCTTC.

This rearrangement joins TRBV7-2 to TRBJ2-3, with a weak D call TRBD2 (5 bases). The germline gives CDR1 SGHTA, CDR2 FQGNSA. The CDR3 has 16 residues. V lost 1 base, J lost 4 bases, and 15 bases lay in between. CDR3 sequence reads: CASSLVAWVASDTQYF. The CDR3, as DNA: TGTGCCAGCAGCTTAGTCGCATGGGTAGCGTCAGATACGCAGTATTTT.

This clonotype has a count of ten or more. The J gene is TRBJ1-1, the V gene TRBV12-3 or TRBV12-4, with 7 bases that match TRBD1. J lost 5 bases, V lost 6 bases, and 12 bases had no gene match. The CDR3 runs to 15 residues. The CDR3 nucleotides are TGTGCCAGCAGCTCCCAGACAGGGTCTTTTACTGAAGCTTTCTTT. It codes for CASSSQTGSFTEAFF.

V and J are TRBV29-1 and TRBJ2-1; TRBD1 matches at 9 bases. This CDR3 has 13 residues. The germline gives CDR1 SQVTM, CDR2 ANQGSEA. Trimming took 4 bases from V and 8 from J; bases not matched to a gene: 6. CDR3 sequence reads: CSVVGQGLDEQFF. The CDR3 coding sequence is TGCAGCGTTGTGGGACAGGGTCTTGATGAGCAGTTCTTC.

Only a few counts were recorded for this clonotype. This chain uses TRBV29-1 with TRBJ1-2; D not resolved. Trimming stripped 0 bases from V and 4 bases from J, with 12 bases between. The CDR3 runs 14 residues. The V gene's germline CDR1 is SQVTM and CDR2 ANQGSEA. The CDR3 DNA is TGCAGCGTTGAAGATTGGAGGGTGATCTATGGCTACACCTTC. It translates to CSVEDWRVIYGYTF.

The V and J genes are TRBV4-1 and TRBJ1-1; 7 nucleotides align to TRBD1. The J segment lost 2 bases and the V segment lost 3 bases, leaving 6 bases of the junction unmatched. Germline V gives CDR1 MGHRA, CDR2 YSYEKL. The CDR3 extends over 15 amino acids. The CDR3 DNA is TGCGCCAGCAGCCAGGTGGGACAGCTCAACACTGAAGCTTTCTTT. The encoded protein is CASSQVGQLNTEAFF.

The chain combines TRBV4-1 with TRBJ2-7; TRBD2 matches at 12 bases. Germline CDR1 MGHRA, CDR2 YSYEKL. J gave up 4 bases and V 0 bases, and 13 bases lay outside the gene matches. This CDR3 has 19 residues. CDR3 coding DNA: TGCGCCAGCAGCCAAGATCCGCTAGCGGGAGGGGATTTTGGATACGAGCAGTACGTC. As protein: CASSQDPLAGGDFGYEQYV.

This clonotype was detected a few times. The chain is built from TRBV25-1 and TRBJ1-3; maybe TRBD1 (5 bases). Between the trimmed V and J ends, which lost 6 bases and 1 base, there was a span of 13 bases. The CDR3 has 15 residues. The germline gives CDR1 MGHDK, CDR2 SYGVNS. Here the CDR3 reads CASRGRVHSGNTIYF. In nucleotides, the CDR3 is TGTGCCAGCAGAGGCAGGGTCCATTCTGGAAACACCATATATTTT.

In this sample, this clonotype turned up a few times. The chain uses TRBV28 and TRBJ2-7, with unresolved D. V was shortened by 4 bases and J by 5 bases, with 24 bases between the two germline ends. The V gene's germline CDR1 is MDHEN and CDR2 SYDVKM. The CDR3 spans 17 residues. The CDR3, as DNA: TGTGCCAGCAGTTGGTCCCGGAGTCTCCCCCAGCTCGACGAGCAGTACTTC. Translation gives CASSWSRSLPQLDEQYF. The whole variable domain, filled in from reference TRBV28 and TRBJ2-7, reads DVKVTQSSRYLVKRTGEKVFLECVQDMDHENMFWYRQDPGLGLRLIYFSYDVKMKEKGDIPEGYSVSREKKERFSLILESASTNQTSMYLCASSWSRSLPQLDEQYFGPGTRLTVT.

This clonotype occurred many times. The chain couples TRBV12-3 or TRBV12-4 to TRBJ1-6; D gene unclear. The CDR3 loop spans 16 amino acids. V lost 2 bases, J lost 8 bases, and 16 bases lay in between. CDR3 nucleotide sequence: TGTGCCAGCAGTTTAACCCAGCTATCTAAGGATTCACCCCTCCACTTT. Translation gives CASSLTQLSKDSPLHF.

The CDR3 region has the DNA TGTGCCAGCAGCTCCTCCGCGCAATGGACGAACACCGGGGAGCTGTTTTTT. Translating it yields CASSSSAQWTNTGELFF. The V call is TRBV7-2, the J call TRBJ2-2, with no clear D. The germline V and J ends were trimmed by 4 bases and 0 bases, with 15 bases remaining between them. The CDR3 extends over 17 amino acids. Germline-derived CDR1 and CDR2 are SGHTA and FQGNSA.

This clonotype was picked up a small number of times. The CDR3 sequence: CASSYLGTGDNNEQFF. The CDR3 DNA reads TGTGCCAGCAGTTACCTCGGGACAGGGGACAACAATGAGCAGTTCTTC. The J gene is TRBJ2-1, the V gene TRBV13; 10 nucleotides agree with TRBD1. V was pared by 6 bases and J by 5 bases, with 10 bases of the junction left unmatched. The germline CDR1 and CDR2 sequences are PRHDT and FYEKMQ (reference sequence). This CDR3 spans 16 amino acids.

This clonotype was observed a handful of times. In DNA, the CDR3 is TGTGCCAGCAGACAAGCTTTGGGACTAGCGTCCCCCGAGCAGTTCTTC. This gives the protein CASRQALGLASPEQFF. The chain recombines TRBV6-2 or TRBV6-3 with TRBJ2-1; 10 bases map to TRBD2. The CDR3 extends over 16 amino acids. The V gene end was trimmed by 6 bases and the J gene end by 10 bases; junction bases not matched to a gene: 15. Germline V gene sequence: CDR1 MNHEY, CDR2 SVGEGT.

The rearrangement joins TRBV4-1 to TRBJ2-7, with 8 positions matching TRBD1. This CDR3 has 20 amino acids. Germline assignment: CDR1 MGHRA and CDR2 YSYEKL. V gave up 4 bases and J gave up 0 bases; unmatched junction bases: 20. CDR3 loop: CASSRLRGTGDEDRSYEQYF. CDR3 nucleotides: TGCGCCAGCAGCCGGCTCCGGGGGACAGGAGACGAAGACCGCTCCTACGAGCAGTACTTC.